A single sample is the source of the 5 T cell receptor beta chains below, sequenced in a study of post-analysis software for immune sequencing data. Study observations and caveats: The five TRBV segments detected at higher frequency in patients than in controls included TRBV5-6, TRBV5-1 and TRBV20-1.

Unique molecular identifiers were present in the TCR beta cDNA libraries. TCRdb recomputed calls from the PCR reads with MiXCR, one row per CDR3 protein. The sample yields roughly 870,000 distinct CDR3 sequences, approximately 53% seen once. No antigen has been identified for these receptors. The specimen was blood. The receptors here all came from a girl aged 10 to 17 with multiple sclerosis.

The J gene is TRBJ2-5, the V gene TRBV6-6; 7 positions agree with TRBD2. The end of the DNA fits TRBJ2-7 better, so the J call may be wrong. CDR1 MNHNY and CDR2 SVGAGI come from the germline V gene (reference sequence). The CDR3 is made up of 12 amino acids. The CDR3 coding sequence is TGTGCCAGCAGTTACGGGACTAACGAGCAGTACTTC. Translated, it gives CASSYGTNEQYF.

The chain has TRBV7-8 and TRBJ2-7; 8 bases line up with TRBD2. The CDR3 is made up of 14 amino acids. Germline loops: CDR1 SGHVS, CDR2 FQNEAQ. The V and J ends lost 2 bases and 2 bases, in that order; junction bases with no gene match: 2. The CDR3 nucleotides are TGTGCCAGCAGCTTACGGGGGGGTGCCTACGAGCAGTACTTC. Its protein product is CASSLRGGAYEQYF.

The V and J genes are TRBV7-6 and TRBJ2-3; D ambiguous. The CDR3 length is 15 residues. Trimming shortened V by 0 bases and J by 3 bases, and 10 bases separated the two germline ends. Germline CDR1 SGHVS, CDR2 FNYEAQ. The CDR3 bases are TGTGCCAGCAGCTTAGCCGGGCAAGTAACAGATACGCAGTATTTT. Protein sequence: CASSLAGQVTDTQYF.

This chain connects TRBV6-6 to TRBJ2-5, with D unresolved. Germline values: CDR1 MNHNY, CDR2 SVGAGI (reference sequence). This CDR3 contains 12 residues. V lost 9 bases to trimming and J lost 5 bases, with 13 bases between them. The CDR3 reads CASRDFLETQYF. CDR3 coding DNA: TGTGCCAGTCGAGACTTTTTGGAGACCCAGTACTTC.

The chain employs TRBV6-6 and TRBJ1-1; D gene unclear. Germline lookup yields CDR1 MNHNY and CDR2 SVGAGI (reference sequence). The germline V and J ends were trimmed by 2 bases and 4 bases, with 14 bases remaining between them. The length of the CDR3 is 15 residues. The CDR3 DNA reads TGTGCCAGCAGTTACGGTTCGGTTGAAAGCACTGAAGCTTTCTTT. This codes for CASSYGSVESTEAFF.